In this sample, the clone carrying this T cell receptor beta chain turned up once. Clones were read by immunoSEQ multiplex PCR, and TCRdb kept only the in-frame ones, dropping some. The sample has 200,000 to 250,000 clones, approximately 90% seen once. The sample is drawn from a study of Ad26.COV2.S vaccination and SARS-CoV-2 variants. Across the whole study: A participant enrolled in the COV1001 Ad26.COV2.S trial arm provided the sample. Once or twice, 56 days apart, Ad26.COV2.S was delivered intramuscularly.

The length of the CDR3 is 13 residues. Between the trimmed V and J ends, which lost 0 bases and 0 bases, there was a span of 3 bases. Germline CDR1 reads SGHRS; CDR2 reads YFSETQ. Described treatment: around 19 received Ad26.COV2.S at low or high dose, single or two shots; roughly five received placebo; per-sample allocation not given. Day 63 after the first vaccine or placebo injection was the time point for sampling. The shot given was an Ad26 vector that makes Wuhan-strain SARS-CoV-2 spike. V is TRBV5-1 and J is TRBJ1-1, with D uncertain. Sequenced here: peripheral blood, sampled in a trial of Ad26.COV2.S vaccine versus placebo. The TCR comes from a person between 18 and 59 years old who received the Ad26.COV2.S COVID-19 vaccine or a placebo. The CDR3 loop reads CASSLALNTEAFF. Written as DNA, the CDR3 is TGCGCCAGCAGCTTGGCCTTGAACACTGAAGCTTTCTTT.